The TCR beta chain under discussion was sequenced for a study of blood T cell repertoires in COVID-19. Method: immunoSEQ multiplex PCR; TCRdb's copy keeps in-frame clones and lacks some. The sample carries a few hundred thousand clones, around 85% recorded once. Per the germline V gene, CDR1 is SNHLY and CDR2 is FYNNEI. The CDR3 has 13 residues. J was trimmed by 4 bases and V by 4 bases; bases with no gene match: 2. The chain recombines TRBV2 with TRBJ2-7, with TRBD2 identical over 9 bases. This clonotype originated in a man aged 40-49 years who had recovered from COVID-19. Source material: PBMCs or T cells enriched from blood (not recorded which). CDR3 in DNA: TGTGCCAGCAGTGTAGCGGGAGAATACGAGCAGTACTTC. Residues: CASSVAGEYEQYF.